Listed below are T cell receptor beta chains from one sample, sequenced in a study of blood T cell repertoires in COVID-19. Profiled with immunoSEQ multiplex PCR; TCRdb holds only in-frame clones, not every one. The data show some 160,000 clones, approximately 86% seen once. Input material: peripheral blood. These TCRs come from a woman of 80 years or more with COVID-19, enrolled during active disease. CDR3s include the opening cysteine and the closing phenylalanine or tryptophan. A D gene is named only where the DNA matches it firmly. Rows give clone size only sometimes, using once, few, many, or a class for an expanded clone.

j_gene	v_gene	d_gene	abundance	CDR3aa	CDR3nt
TRBJ1-2	TRBV28	TRBD1	.	CASSRQGGNIGYTF	TGTGCCAGCAGCCGACAGGGGGGGAATATAGGCTACACCTTC
TRBJ1-2	TRBV3-1/TRBV3-2	.	.	CASSLRGVEFGYTF	TGTGCCAGCAGCCTTCGGGGTGTGGAGTTTGGCTACACCTTC
TRBJ1-2	TRBV6-5	.	.	CASTAGAVYGYTF	TGTGCCAGCACTGCAGGGGCGGTTTATGGCTACACCTTC
TRBJ1-2	TRBV7-8	.	few	CASSPRQYYGYTF	TGTGCCAGCAGCCCGAGACAGTACTATGGCTACACCTTC
TRBJ2-5	TRBV5-4	.	.	CASSLRTQTQYF	TGTGCCAGCAGCCTGAGAACGCAGACCCAGTACTTC
TRBJ2-2	TRBV19	TRBD1	.	CASSNGQGWTGELFF	TGTGCCAGTAGTAACGGACAGGGTTGGACCGGGGAGCTGTTTTTT
TRBJ2-1	TRBV28	.	.	CASSSPVRAGTAGNEQFF	TGTGCCAGCAGCTCTCCCGTAAGGGCGGGGACCGCCGGCAATGAGCAGTTCTTC
TRBJ1-4	TRBV28	.	.	CASRTGPGMFF	TGTGCCAGCAGAACCGGGCCAGGGATGTTTTTT
TRBJ2-2	TRBV27	.	.	CASSFQAMGRTGELFF	TGTGCCAGCAGTTTCCAGGCCATGGGGAGGACCGGGGAGCTGTTTTTT
TRBJ2-1	TRBV9	.	.	CASSVGSVSYNEQFF	TGTGCCAGCAGCGTAGGGAGCGTTTCCTACAATGAGCAGTTCTTC
TRBJ2-7	TRBV28	.	.	CASSSRTKDSYEQYF	TGTGCCAGCAGTTCCCGTACTAAGGACAGCTACGAGCAGTACTTC
TRBJ2-1	TRBV25-1	.	.	CASSPSGLLLSYNEQFF	TGTGCCAGCAGTCCCAGCGGGCTTCTTCTATCCTACAATGAGCAGTTCTTC
TRBJ2-7	TRBV6-1	TRBD1	.	CASRGGTGGYEQYF	TGTGCCAGCCGGGGCGGGACAGGAGGCTACGAGCAGTACTTC
TRBJ1-4	TRBV6-2/TRBV6-3	TRBD1	.	CASSYSGTGIGKLFF	TGTGCCAGCAGTTACTCAGGGACAGGCATCGGAAAACTGTTTTTT
TRBJ2-1	TRBV2	TRBD2	.	CATLETSGRREQFF	TGTGCCACCCTAGAGACTAGCGGGAGAAGAGAGCAGTTCTTC
TRBJ2-6	TRBV28	TRBD1	.	CASSLQQGRSGANVLTF	TGTGCCAGCAGTTTACAACAGGGGCGGTCTGGGGCCAACGTCCTGACTTTC
TRBJ1-2	TRBV20-1	.	once	CSASLQVNYGYTF	TGCAGTGCTAGTTTACAGGTTAACTATGGCTACACCTTC
TRBJ1-4	TRBV29-1	.	.	CSVGPGPGEKLFF	TGCAGCGTTGGGCCAGGGCCGGGTGAAAAACTGTTTTTT
TRBJ1-5	TRBV7-3	.	.	CASSSSPPEPQHF	TGTGCCAGCAGCTCCTCCCCCCCTGAGCCCCAGCATTTT
TRBJ1-5	TRBV11-1	.	.	CASSSLPFEPQHF	TGTGCCAGCAGCTCACTTCCTTTTGAGCCCCAGCATTTT
TRBJ1-4	TRBV4-3	.	.	CASSQGATGYNEKLFF	TGCGCCAGCAGCCAGGGGGCAACAGGGTATAATGAAAAACTGTTTTTT
TRBJ2-7	TRBV5-1	.	.	CASSLDSFSYEQYF	TGCGCCAGCAGCTTAGACTCTTTCTCCTACGAGCAGTACTTC
TRBJ2-6	TRBV19	.	few	CAASSGANVLTF	TGTGCTGCTAGCTCTGGGGCCAACGTCCTGACTTTC
TRBJ2-5	TRBV5-1	TRBD2	.	CASSLGTSGETQYF	TGCGCCAGCAGCTTGGGGACTAGCGGGGAGACCCAGTACTTC
TRBJ1-3	TRBV10-3	TRBD1	.	CAISKMQGDTGNTIYF	TGTGCCATCAGTAAGATGCAGGGGGACACTGGAAACACCATATATTTT
TRBJ2-7	TRBV29-1	TRBD1	.	CSVKAGTGSLEQYF	TGCAGCGTAAAGGCCGGGACAGGGTCTCTCGAGCAGTACTTC
TRBJ2-1	TRBV4-1	TRBD2	.	CASSHRAGGPRGEQFF	TGCGCCAGCAGCCATCGAGCGGGAGGGCCTCGTGGTGAGCAGTTCTTC
TRBJ1-4	TRBV6-5	.	.	CASSRWRGEKLFF	TGTGCCAGCAGTCGCTGGCGGGGTGAAAAACTGTTTTTT
TRBJ2-2	TRBV19	TRBD2	.	CASSIAGGSSTGELFF	TGTGCCAGTAGTATAGCGGGAGGCTCGAGCACCGGGGAGCTGTTTTTT
TRBJ2-4	TRBV5-4	.	.	CASSLGQGEREWYF	TGTGCCAGCAGCCTCGGACAGGGAGAGCGGGAATGGTACTTC
TRBJ2-2	TRBV5-1	TRBD2	.	CASSLTSGSGGELFF	TGCGCCAGCAGCTTGACTAGCGGGAGTGGCGGGGAGCTGTTTTTT
TRBJ1-2	TRBV5-1	.	.	CASSLGPGGYTF	TGCGCCAGCAGCTTGGGGCCGGGAGGCTACACCTTC
TRBJ1-4	TRBV7-2	.	.	CASSTPRQGNEKLFF	TGTGCCAGCAGTACCCCCCGGCAGGGTAATGAAAAACTGTTTTTT
TRBJ2-7	TRBV19	TRBD1	.	CAEGDRAARSSYEQYF	TGTGCCGAAGGGGACAGGGCTGCCAGGAGCTCCTACGAGCAGTACTTC
TRBJ2-7	TRBV7-2	.	.	CASSLTRTYSEKYF	TGTGCCAGCAGCTTAACTAGGACTTACAGCGAGAAGTACTTC
TRBJ2-1	TRBV7-2	TRBD2	.	CASSLVREGYNEQFF	TGTGCCAGCAGCTTAGTGCGGGAGGGCTACAATGAGCAGTTCTTC
TRBJ2-3	TRBV7-2	TRBD2	.	CASSLAGLAGNTDTQYF	TGTGCCAGCAGCTTAGCGGGACTAGCGGGTAACACAGATACGCAGTATTTT
TRBJ2-7	TRBV11-3	.	.	CASSFAPGPYEQYF	TGTGCCAGCAGCTTCGCGCCAGGGCCCTACGAGCAGTACTTC
TRBJ1-2	TRBV6-5	.	.	CASSYATADGYTF	TGTGCCAGCAGTTACGCGACAGCAGATGGCTACACCTTC
TRBJ1-1	TRBV5-1	.	.	CASSLVGGGYTEAFF	TGCGCCAGCAGCTTGGTGGGGGGAGGGTACACTGAAGCTTTCTTT
TRBJ1-2	TRBV7-8	TRBD1	.	CASSVTGTGYGYTF	TGTGCCAGCAGCGTCACCGGGACAGGCTATGGCTACACCTTC
TRBJ1-1	TRBV10-3	.	few	CAISDSTEAFF	TGTGCCATCAGTGACTCCACTGAAGCTTTCTTT
TRBJ2-3	TRBV6-5	.	.	CASSGEGGRDTQYF	TGTGCCAGCAGCGGGGAAGGGGGACGGGATACGCAGTATTTT
TRBJ1-2	TRBV5-1	.	.	CASSLAGGAEGYTF	TGCGCCAGCAGCTTGGCCGGGGGAGCGGAGGGCTACACCTTC
TRBJ2-1	TRBV2	TRBD2	.	CASRGGSTYNEQFF	TGTGCCAGCAGGGGCGGGAGTACCTACAATGAGCAGTTCTTC
TRBJ2-1	TRBV3-1/TRBV3-2	.	few	CASSRPTRASYNEQFF	TGTGCCAGCAGCCGACCTACTAGAGCCTCCTACAATGAGCAGTTCTTC
TRBJ1-1	TRBV14	.	.	CASARVMNTEAFF	TGTGCCAGCGCCAGGGTCATGAACACTGAAGCTTTCTTT
TRBJ2-5	TRBV4-2	TRBD2	.	CASSQVAGEETQYF	TGTGCCAGCAGCCAAGTAGCGGGAGAGGAGACCCAGTACTTC
TRBJ2-7	TRBV7-3	.	.	CASSSGPGSSEQYF	TGTGCCAGCAGCTCCGGGCCGGGATCTAGCGAGCAGTACTTC
TRBJ2-2	TRBV19	.	once	CASRNKAGNIGELFF	TGTGCCAGCCGAAATAAGGCAGGGAATATCGGGGAGCTGTTTTTT
TRBJ2-7	TRBV20-1	.	many	CSASDREPYEQYF	TGCAGTGCTAGTGATCGGGAGCCCTACGAGCAGTACTTC
TRBJ1-5	TRBV24-1	TRBD1	.	CATSDSGTGNNQPQHF	TGTGCCACCAGTGATTCCGGGACAGGGAACAATCAGCCCCAGCATTTT
TRBJ2-2	TRBV12-3/TRBV12-4	.	.	CASSPSVTGELFF	TGTGCCAGCAGTCCCTCTGTAACCGGGGAGCTGTTTTTT